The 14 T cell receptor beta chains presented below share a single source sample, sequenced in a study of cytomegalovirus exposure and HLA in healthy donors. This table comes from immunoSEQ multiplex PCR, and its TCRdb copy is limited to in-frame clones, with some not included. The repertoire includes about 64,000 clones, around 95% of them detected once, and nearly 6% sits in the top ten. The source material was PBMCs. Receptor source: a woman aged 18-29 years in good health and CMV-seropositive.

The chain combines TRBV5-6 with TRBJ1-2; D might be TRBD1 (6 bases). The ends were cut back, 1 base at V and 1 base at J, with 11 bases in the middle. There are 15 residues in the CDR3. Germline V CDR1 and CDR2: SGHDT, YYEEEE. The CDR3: CASSLSGTLNYGYTF. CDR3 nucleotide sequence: TGTGCCAGCAGCTTGTCGGGGACACTTAACTATGGCTACACCTTC.

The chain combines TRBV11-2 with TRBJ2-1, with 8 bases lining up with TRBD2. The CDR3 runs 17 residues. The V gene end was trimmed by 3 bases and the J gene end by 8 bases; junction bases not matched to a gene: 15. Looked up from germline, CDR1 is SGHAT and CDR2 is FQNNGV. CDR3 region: CASSFSPGTRFSHEQFF. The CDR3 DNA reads TGTGCCAGCAGCTTCTCACCTGGGACTAGATTTTCCCATGAGCAGTTCTTC.

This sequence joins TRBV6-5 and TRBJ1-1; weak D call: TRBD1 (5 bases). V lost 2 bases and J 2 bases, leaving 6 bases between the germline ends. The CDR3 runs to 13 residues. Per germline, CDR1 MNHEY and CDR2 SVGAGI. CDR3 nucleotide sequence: TGTGCCAGCAGTTACCAGGGTAACACTGAAGCTTTCTTT. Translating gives CASSYQGNTEAFF.

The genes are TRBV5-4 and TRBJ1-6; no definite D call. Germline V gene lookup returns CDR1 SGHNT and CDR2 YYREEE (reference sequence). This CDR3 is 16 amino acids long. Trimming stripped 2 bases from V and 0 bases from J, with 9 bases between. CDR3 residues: CASSFDIRSYNSPLHF. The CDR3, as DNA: TGTGCCAGCAGCTTTGACATCCGCTCCTATAATTCACCCCTCCACTTT. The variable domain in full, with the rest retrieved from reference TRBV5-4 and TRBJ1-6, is ETGVTQSPTHLIKTRGQQVTLRCSSQSGHNTVSWYQQALGQGPQFIFQYYREEENGRGNFPPRFSGLQFPNYSSELNVNALELDDSALYLCASSFDIRSYNSPLHFGNGTRLTVT.

CDR3 DNA: TGCGCCAGCAGCTTGGGTGAGCGGGGGGGCGCAGAGACCCAGTACTTC. Its protein is CASSLGERGGAETQYF. The chain joins TRBV5-1 to TRBJ2-5; TRBD2 aligns across 10 bases. Germline V gene data show CDR1 as SGHRS and CDR2 as YFSETQ. The CDR3 consists of 16 residues. Trimming at V came to 0 bases and at J to 4 bases, leaving 6 bases not matched to a gene.

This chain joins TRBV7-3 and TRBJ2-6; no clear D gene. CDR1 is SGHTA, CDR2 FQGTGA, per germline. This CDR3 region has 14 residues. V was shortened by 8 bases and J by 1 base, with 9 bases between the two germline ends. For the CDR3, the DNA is TGTGCCAGCCGTTCTAGTTCTGGGGCCAACGTCCTGACTTTC. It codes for CASRSSSGANVLTF.

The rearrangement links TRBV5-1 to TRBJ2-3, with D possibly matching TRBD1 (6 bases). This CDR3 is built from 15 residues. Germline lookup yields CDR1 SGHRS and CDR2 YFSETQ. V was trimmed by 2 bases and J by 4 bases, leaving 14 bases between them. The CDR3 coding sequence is TGCGCCAGCAGCTTAGGGGGAGAGGGGGCAGATACGCAGTATTTT. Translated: CASSLGGEGADTQYF.

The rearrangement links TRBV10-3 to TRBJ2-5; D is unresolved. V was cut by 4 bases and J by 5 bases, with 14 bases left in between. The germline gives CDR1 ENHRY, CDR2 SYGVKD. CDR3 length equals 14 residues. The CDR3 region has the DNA TGTGCCATCAGTGTTCAGATACAGTCGGAGACCCAGTACTTC. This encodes CAISVQIQSETQYF.

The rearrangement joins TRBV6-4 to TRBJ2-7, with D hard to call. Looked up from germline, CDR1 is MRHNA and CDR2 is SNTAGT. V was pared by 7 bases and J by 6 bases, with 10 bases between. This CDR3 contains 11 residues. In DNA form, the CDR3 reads TGTGCCAGCAAGTACCAGTTCGAGCAGTACTTC. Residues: CASKYQFEQYF.

CDR3 region: CASSVGYSNEKLFF. CDR3 nucleotide sequence: TGTGCCAGCAGCGTAGGTTACTCAAATGAAAAACTGTTTTTT. The chain joins TRBV9 to TRBJ1-4; D unclear. Germline CDR1 and CDR2: SGDLS and YYNGEE. CDR3 length: 14 residues. V was trimmed by 0 bases and J by 5 bases, leaving 8 bases between them.

The CDR3 spells CASSEPGRNQPQHF. The CDR3 DNA sequence: TGTGCCAGCAGTGAACCGGGGAGAAATCAGCCCCAGCATTTT. The rearrangement links TRBV2 to TRBJ1-5; the D is unclear. The germline V and J ends were trimmed by 2 bases and 4 bases, with 9 bases remaining between them. CDR1 SNHLY and CDR2 FYNNEI come from the germline V gene. There are 14 residues in the CDR3.

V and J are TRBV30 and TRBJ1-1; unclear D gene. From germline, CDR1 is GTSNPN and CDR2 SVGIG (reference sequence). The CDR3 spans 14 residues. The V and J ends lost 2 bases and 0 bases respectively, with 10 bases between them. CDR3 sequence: CAWSPVIMNTEAFF. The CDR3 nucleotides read TGTGCCTGGAGTCCCGTAATAATGAACACTGAAGCTTTCTTT.

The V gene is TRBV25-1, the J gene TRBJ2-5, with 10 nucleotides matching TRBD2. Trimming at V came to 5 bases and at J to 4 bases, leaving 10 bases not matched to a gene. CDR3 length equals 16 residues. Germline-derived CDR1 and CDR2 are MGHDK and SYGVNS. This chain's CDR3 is CASSMWRIAGGETQYF. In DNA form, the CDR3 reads TGTGCCAGCAGTATGTGGCGTATAGCGGGAGGAGAGACCCAGTACTTC. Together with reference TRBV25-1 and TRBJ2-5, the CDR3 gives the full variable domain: EADIYQTPRYLVIGTGKKITLECSQTMGHDKMYWYQQDPGMELHLIHYSYGVNSTEKGDLSSESTVSRIRTEHFPLTLESARPSHTSQYLCASSMWRIAGGETQYFGPGTRLLVL.

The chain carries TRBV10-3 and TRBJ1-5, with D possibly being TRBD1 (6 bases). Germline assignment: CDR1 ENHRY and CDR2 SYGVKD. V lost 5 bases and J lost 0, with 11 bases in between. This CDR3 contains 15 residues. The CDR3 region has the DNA TGTGCCATCAGTCCCCGAGGGGGTAGCAATCAGCCCCAGCATTTT. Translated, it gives CAISPRGGSNQPQHF.